The 19 T cell receptor beta chains below were found in one sample sequenced in a study of cytomegalovirus exposure and HLA in healthy donors. The PCR used 60 Vbeta and 13 Jbeta primers. Data came from immunoSEQ multiplex PCR; TCRdb stores just in-frame clones and leaves some out. The sample table sets out 100,000 to 150,000 clones. The sequencing sample was made of PBMCs. The receptor set was obtained from a woman in her thirties or forties in good health and CMV-seropositive.

The chain uses TRBV11-2 and TRBJ2-4; TRBD1 matches 7 bases. Per germline, CDR1 SGHAT and CDR2 FQNNGV. The J segment lost 4 bases and the V segment lost 5 bases, leaving 8 bases of the junction unmatched. The CDR3 runs 15 residues. The CDR3 DNA follows: TGTGCCAGCAGCCCAGGGGTGACAGGGAAAAACATTCAGTACTTC. Translating gives CASSPGVTGKNIQYF.

CDR3 sequence (DNA): TGTGCCAGCAGTTTGGTAGGGACAGATGGCTACACCTTC. Translated, it gives CASSLVGTDGYTF. The J gene is TRBJ1-2, the V gene TRBV28, with 7 bases aligning to TRBD1. From germline, CDR1 is MDHEN and CDR2 SYDVKM. Germline trimming cut 3 bases from V and 6 bases from J; bases unmatched to any gene: 4. This CDR3 is built from 13 residues.

The chain carries TRBV9 and TRBJ2-7, with TRBD2 as a possible D gene (6 bases). V dropped 4 bases and J dropped 5 bases, with 16 bases sitting between them. The germline V gene has CDR1 SGDLS and CDR2 YYNGEE. The CDR3 loop spans 14 amino acids. CDR3 sequence reads: CASSPPSAPHEQYF. The CDR3 DNA reads as TGTGCCAGCAGCCCCCCTAGCGCTCCCCACGAGCAGTACTTC.

V is TRBV7-9 and J is TRBJ2-7; D not certain. Germline CDR1 SEHNR, CDR2 FQNEAQ (reference sequence). V dropped 2 bases and J dropped 4 bases, with 3 bases sitting between them. This CDR3 is built from 11 residues. The CDR3 protein is CASSLQYEQYF. The CDR3 coding sequence is TGTGCCAGCAGCTTACAGTACGAGCAGTACTTC.

This sequence joins TRBV30 and TRBJ1-2; no firm D call. V was cut by 0 bases and J by 0 bases, with 17 bases left in between. Germline CDR1 GTSNPN, CDR2 SVGIG (reference sequence). CDR3 length equals 17 residues. This chain's CDR3 is CAWSVRRGYQANYGYTF. In DNA, the CDR3 is TGTGCCTGGAGTGTACGAAGAGGGTACCAAGCTAACTATGGCTACACCTTC.

The chain has TRBV2 and TRBJ1-2; a weak D match, TRBD1 (5 bases). The V gene's germline CDR1 is SNHLY and CDR2 FYNNEI. With 6 bases removed from V and 7 bases from J, the gap between germline ends came to 21 bases. There are 15 residues in the CDR3. The CDR3 coding sequence is TGTGCCAGCAGCCTTGCGGGGCTAGGGGCTGCTGGCTACACCTTC. Encoded protein: CASSLAGLGAAGYTF.

The genes are TRBV6-5 and TRBJ1-2, with 7 bases fitting TRBD1. The trim removed 5 bases at V and 5 bases at J, leaving 11 bases unmatched. The CDR3 runs to 15 residues. From germline, CDR1 is MNHEY and CDR2 SVGAGI. CDR3 residues: CASSTSPQGLYGYTF. The CDR3 nucleotides read TGTGCCAGCAGTACGAGCCCACAGGGGTTATATGGCTACACCTTC.

This chain connects TRBV6-5 to TRBJ1-2; D is perhaps TRBD1 (6 bases). This CDR3 has 15 residues. Trimming left V 5 bases short and J 6 bases short, with 19 bases between. In germline, CDR1 is MNHEY, CDR2 SVGAGI. CDR3 sequence: CASSRRTDPIDGYTF. CDR3 coding DNA: TGTGCCAGCAGTCGCCGGACAGACCCAATTGATGGCTACACCTTC.

The chain carries TRBV7-9 and TRBJ2-3; 9 bases map to TRBD2. This CDR3 has 19 amino acids. Trimming removed 4 bases from V and 0 bases from J; junction bases left unmatched: 14. Germline CDR1 SEHNR, CDR2 FQNEAQ (reference sequence). CDR3 DNA sequence: TGTGCCAGCAGCTCTAGCCCCCCGCGACTAGCGGTTAGCACAGATACGCAGTATTTT. It encodes CASSSSPPRLAVSTDTQYF. Looking up the rest from reference TRBV7-9 and TRBJ2-3 gives the full variable domain: DTGVSQNPRHKITKRGQNVTFRCDPISEHNRLYWYRQTLGQGPEFLTYFQNEAQLEKSRLLSDRFSAERPKGSFSTLEIQRTEQGDSAMYLCASSSSPPRLAVSTDTQYFGPGTRLTVL.

The V gene is TRBV4-3, the J gene TRBJ2-7, with 8 bases identical to TRBD2. The J segment lost 2 bases and the V segment lost 4 bases, leaving 10 bases of the junction unmatched. Germline CDR1 reads LGHNA; CDR2 reads YSLEER. The CDR3 sequence is 16 residues long. The CDR3 protein is CASSPSAAGVPYEQYF. The CDR3 DNA reads TGCGCCAGCAGCCCCTCGGCAGCGGGAGTTCCCTACGAGCAGTACTTC.

The rearrangement uses TRBV5-8 and TRBJ1-5; 8 nucleotides line up with TRBD1. The CDR3 contains 16 residues. CDR1 and CDR2 (germline): SGHTS, YDEGEE. The trim removed 0 bases at V and 7 bases at J, leaving 9 bases unmatched. The CDR3 DNA reads as TGTGCCAGCAGCTTGGTTGGACAGGGCGCGGGCCAGCCCCAGCATTTT. Amino acids: CASSLVGQGAGQPQHF. The full variable domain, its missing parts supplied by reference TRBV5-8 and TRBJ1-5, is EAGVTQSPTHLIKTRGQQATLRCSPISGHTSVYWYQQALGLGLQFLLWYDEGEERNRGNFPPRFSGRQFPNYSSELNVNALELEDSALYLCASSLVGQGAGQPQHFGDGTRLSIL.

The chain links TRBV6-5 to TRBJ2-3, with 10 nucleotides matching TRBD2. The germline V gene has CDR1 MNHEY and CDR2 SVGAGI. CDR3 length equals 15 residues. V dropped 5 bases and J dropped 3; count of bases not matched to a gene: 5. CDR3 DNA: TGTGCCAGCAGTCTAGCGGGGGACCGTACAGATACGCAGTATTTT. This encodes CASSLAGDRTDTQYF.

The gene calls are TRBV28 and TRBJ2-3; 11 positions agree with TRBD2. The germline V gene encodes CDR1 MDHEN and CDR2 SYDVKM. Trimming took 7 bases from V and 0 from J; bases not matched to a gene: 12. The CDR3 totals 18 residues. Here the CDR3 DNA reads TGTGCCAGCATACCATCGGGACTAGCGGCTCCTAGCACAGATACGCAGTATTTT. Encoded protein: CASIPSGLAAPSTDTQYF.

The chain uses TRBV6-1 and TRBJ1-1, with 8 bases lining up with TRBD1. The V and J ends lost 6 bases and 1 base, in that order; junction bases with no gene match: 4. Germline CDR1 is MNHNS and CDR2 is SASEGT. This CDR3 has 14 amino acids. In DNA, the CDR3 is TGTGCCAGCAGGGGGACAGGCCCGAACACTGAAGCTTTCTTT. Translation gives CASRGTGPNTEAFF.

The chain combines TRBV11-2 with TRBJ2-7; weak D call: TRBD1 (5 bases). Germline values: CDR1 SGHAT, CDR2 FQNNGV. Between the trimmed V and J ends, which lost 3 bases and 2 bases, there was a span of 11 bases. The CDR3 contains 14 residues. CDR3 amino acids: CASSFGQGTYEQYF. The CDR3 DNA follows: TGTGCCAGCAGCTTCGGGCAGGGCACCTACGAGCAGTACTTC.

This chain joins TRBV5-6 and TRBJ2-5; TRBD2 aligns across 11 bases. The CDR3 runs to 15 residues. The germline gives CDR1 SGHDT, CDR2 YYEEEE. With V trimmed by 1 base and J by 13 bases, 12 bases remained unmatched. CDR3 residues: CASSLLGLAGGGWYF. DNA of the CDR3: TGTGCCAGCAGCTTGTTGGGGCTAGCGGGAGGAGGTTGGTACTTC.

This chain links TRBV2 with TRBJ1-2; a possible D gene is TRBD1 (5 bases). V dropped 3 bases and J dropped 4 bases, with 12 bases sitting between them. Germline CDR1 and CDR2: SNHLY and FYNNEI. This CDR3 spans 14 amino acids. In DNA, the CDR3 is TGTGCCAGCAGTGATGAGAAGGGGTTCTATGGCTACACCTTC. Protein product: CASSDEKGFYGYTF.

This rearrangement joins TRBV18 to TRBJ1-4, with D possibly TRBD1 on 5 matching bases. CDR1 and CDR2 (germline): KGHSH, LQKENI. The CDR3 consists of 14 residues. V gave up 4 bases and J gave up 3 bases, with 9 bases separating them. Written as DNA, the CDR3 is TGTGCCAGCTCACGGGGCTTAGCTAATGAAAAACTGTTTTTT. As protein: CASSRGLANEKLFF.

The genes are TRBV19 and TRBJ2-3; TRBD2 matches 7 bases. Germline CDR1 is LNHDA and CDR2 is SQIVND (reference sequence). The CDR3 consists of 15 residues. The ends lost 0 bases at V and 5 bases at J; junction bases unmatched: 5. This CDR3 reads CASSIDTSVVDTQYF. CDR3 nucleotide sequence: TGTGCCAGTAGTATAGATACTAGCGTGGTAGATACGCAGTATTTT.